Following are 20 T cell receptor beta chains from one sample sequenced in a study of blood T cell repertoires in COVID-19. Only in-frame clones appear in the TCRdb table, and some are missing; sequencing was by immunoSEQ multiplex PCR. The table shows 55,000 to 70,000 clones, with around 87% occurring only once. The specimen was peripheral blood. The receptors here all came from a woman aged 18-35 years with acute or convalescent COVID-19.

The V and J genes are TRBV5-1 and TRBJ2-1, with TRBD2 identical over 12 bases. The CDR3 contains 16 residues. V trimming: 2 bases; J trimming: 4 bases; junction bases outside the gene matches: 4. The germline CDR1 and CDR2 sequences are SGHRS and YFSETQ. The DNA of the CDR3 is TGCGCCAGCAGCTTCTGGACTAGCGGGACTTACAATGAGCAGTTCTTC. As protein: CASSFWTSGTYNEQFF.

The rearrangement joins TRBV7-2 to TRBJ2-5, with D possibly matching TRBD2 (6 bases). CDR3 length: 14 amino acids. Trimming stripped 3 bases from V and 2 bases from J, with 10 bases between. Per the germline V gene, CDR1 is SGHTA and CDR2 is FQGNSA. The CDR3 DNA follows: TGTGCCAGCAGCTTTAGTGGGGGGCAAGAGACCCAGTACTTC. Its translation: CASSFSGGQETQYF.

The chain is built from TRBV6-1 and TRBJ1-1, with D possibly TRBD1 on 5 matching bases. CDR1 and CDR2 (germline): MNHNS, SASEGT. CDR3 size: 14 residues. Deletions cut 2 bases from V and 5 bases from J, with 12 bases between. The CDR3 DNA sequence: TGTGCCAGCAGTGAATCCTGGCGGGGGACTGAAGCTTTCTTT. It specifies CASSESWRGTEAFF.

This chain joins TRBV27 and TRBJ2-7; 12 bases agree with TRBD1. Germline assignment: CDR1 MNHEY and CDR2 SMNVEV (reference sequence). J lost 5 bases, V lost 1 base, and 6 bases had no gene match. CDR3 length equals 16 residues. In DNA, the CDR3 is TGTGCCAGCAGTTTATGGGGGACAGGGGGCATCAACGAGCAGTACTTC. This gives the protein CASSLWGTGGINEQYF.

This chain connects TRBV7-9 to TRBJ2-3, with D unresolved. Germline CDR1 and CDR2: SEHNR and FQNEAQ (reference sequence). The V gene lost 4 bases and the J gene lost 7 bases, with 9 bases spanning the gap. This CDR3 has 12 residues. CDR3 region: CASSSETYTQYF. The DNA of the CDR3 is TGTGCCAGCAGCTCCGAGACTTATACGCAGTATTTT.

Written as DNA, the CDR3 is TGTGCCAGCAGACCAGGGGGCCCCTATGGCTACACCTTC. It translates to CASRPGGPYGYTF. The rearrangement uses TRBV12-3 or TRBV12-4 and TRBJ1-2; 8 positions match TRBD1. The CDR3 totals 13 residues. Trimming cost V 6 bases and J 4 bases; bases outside gene matches: 4.

In regard to this clone: The junction and the germline gene differ at one end; a read error may be behind it. This CDR3 is CAKRDFSANTIYF. DNA of the CDR3: TGTGCCAAGAGGGACTTCTCTGCAAACACCATATATTTT. The gene calls are TRBV2 and TRBJ1-3; D might be TRBD1 (5 bases). This CDR3 comprises 13 residues. Germline loops: CDR1 SNHLY, CDR2 FYNNEI.

The rearrangement joins TRBV28 to TRBJ1-2; TRBD1 is a possible D gene (6 bases). CDR3 size: 14 residues. With 2 bases removed from V and 4 bases from J, the gap between germline ends came to 11 bases. Germline V lookup: CDR1 MDHEN, CDR2 SYDVKM. CDR3 DNA: TGTGCCAGCAGTTTAATCGGACAGCTCTATGGCTACACCTTC. Translating it yields CASSLIGQLYGYTF.

The chain is built from TRBV5-1 and TRBJ1-2; TRBD1 aligns across 7 bases. This CDR3 comprises 13 residues. The V gene end was trimmed by 4 bases and the J gene end by 11 bases; junction bases not matched to a gene: 11. CDR1 and CDR2 from the germline V gene are SGHRS and YFSETQ. DNA for the CDR3: TGCGCCAGCAGCCAAGGGACAGCTTCCTGGTACACCTTC. Translation: CASSQGTASWYTF.

V gene TRBV30 combines with J gene TRBJ2-2; 8 nucleotides match TRBD1. J was trimmed by 8 bases and V by 0 bases; bases with no gene match: 8. The CDR3 sequence is 15 residues long. Germline CDR1 reads GTSNPN; CDR2 reads SVGIG (reference sequence). CDR3 in amino acids: CAWSVGTGGPGELFF. CDR3 sequence (DNA): TGTGCCTGGAGTGTGGGTACAGGGGGTCCAGGGGAGCTGTTTTTT.

The chain employs TRBV28 and TRBJ1-1; D is perhaps TRBD1 (5 bases). The germline V gene encodes CDR1 MDHEN and CDR2 SYDVKM. V lost 5 bases and J 3 bases, leaving 10 bases between the germline ends. CDR3 size: 13 residues. The DNA for the CDR3 is TGTGCCAGCAGTCCGCAGGGTCACACTGAAGCTTTCTTT. Translation gives CASSPQGHTEAFF.

This clone is a singleton in its sample. The chain employs TRBV30 and TRBJ1-1, with 7 bases lining up with TRBD1. Germline values: CDR1 GTSNPN, CDR2 SVGIG (reference sequence). V gave up 0 bases and J gave up 1 base; unmatched junction bases: 5. There are 15 residues in the CDR3. CDR3: CAWSVGRQGNTEAFF. Here the CDR3 DNA reads TGTGCCTGGAGTGTAGGCCGACAGGGGAACACTGAAGCTTTCTTT.

The V and J genes are TRBV7-9 and TRBJ1-1, with 8 bases matching TRBD1. The CDR3 covers 14 residues. Germline trimming cut 4 bases from V and 2 bases from J; bases unmatched to any gene: 3. Germline CDR1 SEHNR, CDR2 FQNEAQ (reference sequence). The CDR3 DNA reads as TGTGCCAGCAGCTCGACAGGGGCCAACACTGAAGCTTTCTTT. Translated, it gives CASSSTGANTEAFF.

The chain recombines TRBV19 with TRBJ1-1; D is uncertain. Trimming cost V 6 bases and J 0 bases, with 5 bases left between them. The CDR3 covers 12 residues. The germline V gene has CDR1 LNHDA and CDR2 SQIVND (reference sequence). The CDR3 DNA reads as TGTGCCAGTAGAAATATGAACACTGAAGCTTTCTTT. Its translation is CASRNMNTEAFF.

This clone was found once. This chain links TRBV12-5 with TRBJ2-1; 7 bases line up with TRBD2. This CDR3 spans 14 amino acids. Germline trimming cut 1 base from V and 7 bases from J; bases unmatched to any gene: 4. CDR1 LGHNT and CDR2 FRNRAP come from the germline V gene. CDR3 in amino acids: CASGLGGGWNEQFF. The CDR3 DNA reads TGTGCTAGTGGTTTGGGGGGAGGGTGGAATGAGCAGTTCTTC.

This chain connects TRBV14 to TRBJ1-6; weak D call: TRBD1 (5 bases). Germline V gene lookup returns CDR1 SGHDN and CDR2 FVKESK. The CDR3 extends over 17 amino acids. Trimming shortened V by 2 bases and J by 7 bases, and 18 bases separated the two germline ends. The CDR3, as DNA: TGTGCCAGCAGCCAACAGTCGGGGGGGGTATGGAATTCACCCCTCCACTTT. This sequence encodes CASSQQSGGVWNSPLHF.

The gene calls are TRBV10-2 and TRBJ1-4, with TRBD1 matching over 7 bases. V trimming: 3 bases; J trimming: 8 bases; junction bases outside the gene matches: 6. This CDR3 is built from 14 residues. The germline CDR1 and CDR2 sequences are WSHSY and SAAADI. The DNA of the CDR3 is TGCGCCAGCAGTGATGCCAGGGGGGACGAAAAACTGTTTTTT. Translating it yields CASSDARGDEKLFF.

The chain employs TRBV27 and TRBJ2-6; D is unclear. The V gene lost 6 bases and the J gene lost 0 bases, with 6 bases spanning the gap. The CDR3 extends over 14 amino acids. Germline lookup yields CDR1 MNHEY and CDR2 SMNVEV (reference sequence). CDR3 DNA: TGTGCCAGCAGCCAGTTCTCTGGGGCCAACGTCCTGACTTTC. Its protein product is CASSQFSGANVLTF. The variable domain in full, completed from reference TRBV27 and TRBJ2-6, reads EAQVTQNPRYLITVTGKKLTVTCSQNMNHEYMSWYRQDPGLGLRQIYYSMNVEVTDKGDVPEGYKVSRKEKRNFPLILESPSPNQTSLYFCASSQFSGANVLTFGAGSRLTVL.

CDR3 amino acids: CASQQGGEGTYGYTF. As DNA, the CDR3 is TGTGCCAGCCAACAAGGGGGGGAGGGAACCTATGGCTACACCTTC. This rearrangement joins TRBV28 to TRBJ1-2, with D tentatively TRBD1 (6 bases). Trimming removed 8 bases at V and 4 bases at J, with 20 bases between. Germline lookup yields CDR1 MDHEN and CDR2 SYDVKM. This CDR3 has 15 residues.

The genes are TRBV6-5 and TRBJ1-5; D may be TRBD1 (6 bases). V dropped 10 bases and J dropped 0 bases, with 16 bases sitting between them. This CDR3 comprises 15 residues. CDR1 and CDR2 from the germline V gene are MNHEY and SVGAGI. As DNA, the CDR3 is TGTGCCACAAGGACAGACCAATATAGCAATCAGCCCCAGCATTTT. This sequence encodes CATRTDQYSNQPQHF.